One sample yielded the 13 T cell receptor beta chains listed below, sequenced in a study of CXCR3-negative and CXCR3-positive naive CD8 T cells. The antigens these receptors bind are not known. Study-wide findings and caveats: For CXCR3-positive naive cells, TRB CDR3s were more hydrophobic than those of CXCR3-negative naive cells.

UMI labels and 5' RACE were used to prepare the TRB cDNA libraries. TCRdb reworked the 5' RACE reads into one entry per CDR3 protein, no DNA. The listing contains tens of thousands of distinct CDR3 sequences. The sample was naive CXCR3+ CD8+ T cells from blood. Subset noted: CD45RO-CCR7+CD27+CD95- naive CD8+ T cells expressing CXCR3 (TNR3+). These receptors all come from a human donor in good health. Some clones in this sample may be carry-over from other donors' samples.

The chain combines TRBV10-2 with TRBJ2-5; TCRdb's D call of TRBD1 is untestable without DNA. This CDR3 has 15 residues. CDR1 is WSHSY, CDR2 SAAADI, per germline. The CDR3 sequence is CASSEFGGRGETQYF.

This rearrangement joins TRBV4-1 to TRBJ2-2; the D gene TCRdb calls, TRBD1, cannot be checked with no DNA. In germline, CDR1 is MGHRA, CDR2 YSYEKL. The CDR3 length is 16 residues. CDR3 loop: CASSPYEDSKTGELFF.

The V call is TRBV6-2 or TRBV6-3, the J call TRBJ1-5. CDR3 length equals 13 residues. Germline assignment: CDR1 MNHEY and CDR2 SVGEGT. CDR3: CASRIQLNQPQHF.

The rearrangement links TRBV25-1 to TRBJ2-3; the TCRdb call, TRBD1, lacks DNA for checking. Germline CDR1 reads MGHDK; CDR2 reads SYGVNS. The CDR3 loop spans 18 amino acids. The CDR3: CARDCTGTPEGVTDTQYF.

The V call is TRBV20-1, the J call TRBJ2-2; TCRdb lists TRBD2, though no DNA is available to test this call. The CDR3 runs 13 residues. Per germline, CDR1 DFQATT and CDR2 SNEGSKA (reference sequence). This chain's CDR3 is CSARRENTGELFF.

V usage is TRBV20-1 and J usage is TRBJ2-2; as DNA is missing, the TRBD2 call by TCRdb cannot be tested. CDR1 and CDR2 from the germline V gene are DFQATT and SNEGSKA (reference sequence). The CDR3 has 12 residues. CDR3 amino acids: CSAATSFGELFF.

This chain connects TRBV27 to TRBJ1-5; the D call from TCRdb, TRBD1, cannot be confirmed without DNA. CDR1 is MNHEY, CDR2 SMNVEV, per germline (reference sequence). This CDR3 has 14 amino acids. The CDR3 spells CASSGTASNQPQHF.

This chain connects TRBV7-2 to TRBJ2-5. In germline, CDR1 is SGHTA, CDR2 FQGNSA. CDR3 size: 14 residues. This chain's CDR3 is CASSLAIMRETQYF. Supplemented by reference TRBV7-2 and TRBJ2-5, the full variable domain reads GAGVSQSPSNKVTEKGKDVELRCDPISGHTALYWYRQSLGQGLEFLIYFQGNSAPDKSGLPSDRFSAERTGGSVSTLTIQRTQQEDSAVYLCASSLAIMRETQYFGPGTRLLVL.

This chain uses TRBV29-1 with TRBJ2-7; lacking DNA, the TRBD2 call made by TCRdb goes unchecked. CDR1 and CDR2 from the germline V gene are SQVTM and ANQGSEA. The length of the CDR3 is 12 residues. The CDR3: CSARDYTDEQYF.

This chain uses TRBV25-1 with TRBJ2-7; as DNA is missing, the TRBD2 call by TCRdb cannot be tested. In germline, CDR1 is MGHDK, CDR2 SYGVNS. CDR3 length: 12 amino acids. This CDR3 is CASSGLAGEQYF.

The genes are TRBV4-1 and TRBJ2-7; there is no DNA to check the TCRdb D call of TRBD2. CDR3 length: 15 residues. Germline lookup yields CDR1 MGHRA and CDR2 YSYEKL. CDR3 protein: CASSPLEDAAYEQYF.

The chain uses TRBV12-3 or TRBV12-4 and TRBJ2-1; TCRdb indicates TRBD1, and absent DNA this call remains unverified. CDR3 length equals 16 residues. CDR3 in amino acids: CASSLVYSSGGNEQFF.

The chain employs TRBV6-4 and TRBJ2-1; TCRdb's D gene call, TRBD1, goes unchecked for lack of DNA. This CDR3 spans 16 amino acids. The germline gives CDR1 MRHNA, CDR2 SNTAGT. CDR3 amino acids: CASSDLSGGSYNEQLF.